The rows below give T cell receptor beta chains drawn from one sample of a study of CD8+CD57+ T cells in acquired aplastic anemia. TCRdb analysed the reads with MiXCR anew, one entry per CDR3 protein. The repertoire includes around 79,000 distinct CDR3 sequences, roughly 70% of them detected once, and about 82% sits in the top ten. The specimen sequenced was sorted CD4+, CD8+, or CD8+CD57+ T cells (not recorded which) from PBMCs. These receptors were obtained from a human donor with aplastic anemia. CDR3s include the opening cysteine and the closing phenylalanine or tryptophan. A D gene is named only where the DNA matches it firmly. Size is stated for part of the rows, as once, few or many counts, or as a class when the clone is expanded.

TRBJ2-3	TRBV7-2	once	NA	TGTGCCAGCAGCGTAAAACAGAGAGATACGCAGTATTTT	CASSVKQRDTQYF
TRBJ2-6	TRBV10-2	NA	NA	TGCGCCAGCAGCTCGCACGGACGGGACTCGGGGGCCAACGTCCTGACTTTC	CASSSHGRDSGANVLTF
TRBJ2-2	TRBV15	NA	TRBD1	TGTGCCACCAGCAGTAACCCGGGGCAGGGGGCGGAGGAGCTGTTTTTT	CATSSNPGQGAEELFF
TRBJ2-7	TRBV9	NA	NA	TGTGCCAGCAGCGTAGAGGCTTCGTCAACCTACGAGCAGTACTTC	CASSVEASSTYEQYF
TRBJ2-2	TRBV20-1	NA	TRBD1	TGCAGTGCTTACGGACAGGGCCGCACCGGGGAGCTGTTTTTT	CSAYGQGRTGELFF
TRBJ2-7	TRBV9	once	TRBD2	TGTGCCAGCAGCGTAGGGGCTAGCGGGAGCTACGAGCAGTACTTC	CASSVGASGSYEQYF
TRBJ2-1	TRBV6-4	many	TRBD2	TGTGCCAGCAGCGGACTAGATAGAGAGCAGTTCTTC	CASSGLDREQFF
TRBJ2-7	TRBV29-1	NA	TRBD2	TGCAGCCCGGGACTAGCACGCTACGAGCAGTACTTC	CSPGLARYEQYF
TRBJ1-2	TRBV20-1	NA	TRBD1	TGCAGTGCTAAGACTTCAGGGGGCCAAGAGACCTTC	CSAKTSGGQETF
TRBJ2-1	TRBV6-2/TRBV6-3	NA	NA	TGTGCCAGCAGTCCCTACCGGAGGAATGAGCAGTTCTTC	CASSPYRRNEQFF
TRBJ2-7	TRBV19	NA	NA	TGTGCCAGTAGCAGGGGGGACTACGAGCAGTACTTC	CASSRGDYEQYF
TRBJ2-7	TRBV19	NA	NA	TGTGCCAGTAGTATCGTGGGCAACGAGCAGTACTTC	CASSIVGNEQYF
TRBJ1-1	TRBV10-3	NA	TRBD1	TGTGCCATCAGTCGTTCGGGACAGGGGGGGAACACTGAAGCTTTCTTT	CAISRSGQGGNTEAFF
TRBJ2-5	TRBV20-1	NA	NA	TGCAGTGCGTCGAGCCGGGAGACCCAGTACTTC	CSASSRETQYF
TRBJ1-6	TRBV19	NA	NA	TGTGCCAGTCAGACCATACCCGACTCACCCCTCCACTTT	CASQTIPDSPLHF
TRBJ2-1	TRBV20-1	NA	NA	TGCAGTGCTAGAGAGGGTAGAGAGGGCGAGGAGCAGTTCTTC	CSAREGREGEEQFF
TRBJ2-1	TRBV24-1	NA	NA	TGTGCCACCCTCTACAATGAGCAGTTCTTC	CATLYNEQFF
TRBJ1-1	TRBV2	many	NA	TGTGCCAGCAGTGAAATAGCTTTGAACACTGAAGCTTTCTTT	CASSEIALNTEAFF
TRBJ2-5	TRBV2	NA	NA	TGTGCCAGCAGTGAAGCCCCACAAGAGGCCCAGTACTTC	CASSEAPQEAQYF
TRBJ1-1	TRBV28	NA	NA	TGTGCCACGATGAGGGGGGGCGCGACTGAAGCTTTCTTT	CATMRGGATEAFF
TRBJ1-2	TRBV12-3/TRBV12-4	NA	NA	TGTGCCAGCAGTCACCCCCAGGTTCTCACCCTCTATGGCTACACCTTC	CASSHPQVLTLYGYTF
TRBJ2-5	TRBV5-1	many	NA	TGCGCCAGCAGCTTGGAGAGGGAGGTCGAGACCCAGTACTTC	CASSLEREVETQYF
TRBJ2-6	TRBV10-3	NA	NA	TGTGCCATCAGTGAGTCGGGTCGCCAGGGGAACGTCCTGACTTTC	CAISESGRQGNVLTF
TRBJ2-2	TRBV2	NA	NA	TGTGCCAGCAGTGGGGACACGTTAAACACCGGGGAGCTGTTTTTT	CASSGDTLNTGELFF
TRBJ2-7	TRBV5-6	NA	NA	TGTGCCAGCAGCTTGGCCGGGAGCACCTACGAGCAGTACTTC	CASSLAGSTYEQYF
TRBJ2-5	TRBV7-8	NA	NA	TGTGCCAGCAGCCGAGCCCTCAATAGCGAAGAGACCCAGTACTTC	CASSRALNSEETQYF
TRBJ1-1	TRBV2	NA	NA	TGTGCCAGCAGTGAAGCAGGCAGGGGAAGGACTGAAGCTTTCTTT	CASSEAGRGRTEAFF
TRBJ1-5	TRBV24-1	few	NA	TGTGCCACCGGTGGGCAGCCCAATCAGCCCCAGCATTTT	CATGGQPNQPQHF
TRBJ1-3	TRBV29-1	NA	NA	TGCAGCGTTAGGGACGGAACCTCTGGAAACACCATATATTTT	CSVRDGTSGNTIYF
TRBJ1-2	TRBV7-2	few	NA	TGTGCCAGCAGCTTAGAAGGTATCTATGGCTACACCTTC	CASSLEGIYGYTF
TRBJ1-2	TRBV9	NA	NA	TGTGCCAGCAGCGTAGTAGAGACAGGTACCACCAACTATGGCTACACCTTC	CASSVVETGTTNYGYTF